Below are 2 T cell receptor beta chains sequenced from a single sample in a study of shared clonotypes between healthy human individuals. Measured with immunoSEQ multiplex PCR; TCRdb has only the in-frame clones, and not every one. The data show under 350,000 clones, around 86% seen once. Material for sequencing was memory CD8+ T cells sorted from blood. Subset in this sample: CD45RO+ cells pooled with CCR7-negative TemRA cells. Receptors were obtained from a man aged 18-30 years in good health.

The gene calls are TRBV6-1 and TRBJ2-3; 10 nucleotides align to TRBD1. CDR1 MNHNS and CDR2 SASEGT come from the germline V gene. After removal of 5 bases from V and 6 bases from J, the junction contained 8 bases not matched to a gene. This CDR3 spans 15 amino acids. The CDR3 DNA reads as TGTGCCAGCAGTATCGGGACAGGGGCTTGGGATACGCAGTATTTT. Amino acids: CASSIGTGAWDTQYF.

This sequence joins TRBV27 and TRBJ2-7; the D call may be TRBD1 or TRBD2 (5 bases each). CDR3 length equals 13 residues. Germline V lookup: CDR1 MNHEY, CDR2 SMNVEV (reference sequence). The V end lost 5 bases, the J end lost 6 bases, and 14 bases lay between the germline ends. The chain's CDR3 is CASSPIGELEQYF. The CDR3 DNA follows: TGTGCCAGCAGTCCCATAGGGGAGCTCGAGCAGTACTTC.